Described below is a single T cell receptor (beta chain) sequence and its context. The CDR3 does not close with the conserved phenylalanine or tryptophan, likely indicating a read error. The entry originates in a study of tumor and adjacent non-tumor tissue in lung cancer. A modified ARM-PCR protocol with three rounds of nested PCR amplified TCRbeta. TCRdb reprocessed the multiplex PCR reads with MiXCR, giving one entry per CDR3 protein. Of roughly 67,000 distinct CDR3 sequences in the sample, around 76% were seen once. Germline V gives CDR1 DFQATT, CDR2 SNEGSKA (reference sequence). This CDR3 has 16 residues. The V and J ends lost 4 bases and 2 bases, in that order; junction bases with no gene match: 10. RNA was extracted from bulk tissue without any cell sorting. The normal lung tissue was taken more than 3 cm from the tumor edge.

The V and J genes are TRBV20-1 and TRBJ2-1, with 8 positions matching TRBD2. The sequence derives from a man aged 55-75 years with non-small cell lung cancer. What was sequenced was distant non-tumor lung tissue. CDR3 nucleotides: TGCAGTGCTACTTCCTCACTAGCGGAGACCTACAATGAGCAGTTCTTA. Amino acids: CSATSSLAETYNEQFL.